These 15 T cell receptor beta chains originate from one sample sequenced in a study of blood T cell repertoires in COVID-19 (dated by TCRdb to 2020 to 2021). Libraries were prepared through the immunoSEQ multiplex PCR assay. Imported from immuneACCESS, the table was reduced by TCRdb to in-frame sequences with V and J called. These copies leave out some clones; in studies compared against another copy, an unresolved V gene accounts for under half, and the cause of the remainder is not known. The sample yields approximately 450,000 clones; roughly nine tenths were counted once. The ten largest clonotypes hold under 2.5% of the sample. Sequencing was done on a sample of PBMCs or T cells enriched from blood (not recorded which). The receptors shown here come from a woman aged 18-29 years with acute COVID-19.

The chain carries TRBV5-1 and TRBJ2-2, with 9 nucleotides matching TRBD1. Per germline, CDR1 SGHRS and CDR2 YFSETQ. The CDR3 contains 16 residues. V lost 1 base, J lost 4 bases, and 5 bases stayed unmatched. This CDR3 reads CASSLYGTGLTGELFF. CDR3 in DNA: TGCGCCAGCAGCTTGTATGGGACAGGGCTCACCGGGGAGCTGTTTTTT.

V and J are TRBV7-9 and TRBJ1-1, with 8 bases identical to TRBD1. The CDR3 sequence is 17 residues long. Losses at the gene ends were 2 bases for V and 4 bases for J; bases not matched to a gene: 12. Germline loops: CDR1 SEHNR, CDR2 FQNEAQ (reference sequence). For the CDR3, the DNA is TGTGCCAGCAGCTTAACAGGGGGAAGGCCTTGGGTCACTGAAGCTTTCTTT. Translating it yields CASSLTGGRPWVTEAFF.

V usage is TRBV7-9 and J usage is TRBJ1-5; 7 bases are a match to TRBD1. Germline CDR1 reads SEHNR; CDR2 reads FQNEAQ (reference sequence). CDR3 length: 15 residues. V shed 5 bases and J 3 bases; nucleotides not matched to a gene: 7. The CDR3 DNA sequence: TGTGCCAGCAGCGTGACAGGGTCTTACAATCAGCCCCAGCATTTT. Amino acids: CASSVTGSYNQPQHF. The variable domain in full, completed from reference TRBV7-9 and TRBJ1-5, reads DTGVSQNPRHKITKRGQNVTFRCDPISEHNRLYWYRQTLGQGPEFLTYFQNEAQLEKSRLLSDRFSAERPKGSFSTLEIQRTEQGDSAMYLCASSVTGSYNQPQHFGDGTRLSIL.

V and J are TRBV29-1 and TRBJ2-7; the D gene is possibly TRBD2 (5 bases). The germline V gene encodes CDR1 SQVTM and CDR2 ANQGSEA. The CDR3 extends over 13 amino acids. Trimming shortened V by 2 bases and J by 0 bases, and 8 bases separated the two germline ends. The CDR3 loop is CSVERGSSYEQYF. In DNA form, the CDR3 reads TGCAGCGTTGAACGGGGATCCTCCTACGAGCAGTACTTC.

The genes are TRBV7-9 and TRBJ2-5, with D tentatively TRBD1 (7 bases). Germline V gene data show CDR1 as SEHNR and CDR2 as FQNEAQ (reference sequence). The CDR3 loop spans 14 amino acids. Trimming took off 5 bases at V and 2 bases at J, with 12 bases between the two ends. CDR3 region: CASSPGGFQETQYF. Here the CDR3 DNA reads TGTGCCAGCAGCCCAGGGGGGTTTCAAGAGACCCAGTACTTC.

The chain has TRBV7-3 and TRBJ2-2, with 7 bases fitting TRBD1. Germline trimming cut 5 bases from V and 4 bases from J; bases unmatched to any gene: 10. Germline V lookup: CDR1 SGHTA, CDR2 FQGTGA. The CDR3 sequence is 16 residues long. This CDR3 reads CASSRNRGRVTGELFF. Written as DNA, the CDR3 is TGTGCCAGCAGCAGAAACAGGGGAAGGGTCACCGGGGAGCTGTTTTTT.

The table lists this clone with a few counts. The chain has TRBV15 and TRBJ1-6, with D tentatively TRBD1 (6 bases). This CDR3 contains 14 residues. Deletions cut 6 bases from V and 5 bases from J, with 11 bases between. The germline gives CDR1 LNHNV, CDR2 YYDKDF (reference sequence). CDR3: CATSQRGNNSPLHF. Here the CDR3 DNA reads TGTGCCACCAGTCAGAGGGGGAATAATTCACCCCTCCACTTT.

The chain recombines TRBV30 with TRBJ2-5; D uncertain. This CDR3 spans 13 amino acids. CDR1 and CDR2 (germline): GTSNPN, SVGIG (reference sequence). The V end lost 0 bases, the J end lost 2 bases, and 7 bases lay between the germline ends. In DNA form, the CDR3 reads TGTGCCTGGAGTGTCCAGGAACAAGAGACCCAGTACTTC. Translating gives CAWSVQEQETQYF. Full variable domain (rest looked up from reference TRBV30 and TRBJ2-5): SQTIHQWPATLVQPVGSPLSLECTVEGTSNPNLYWYRQAAGRGLQLLFYSVGIGQISSEVPQNLSASRPQDRQFILSSKKLLLSDSGFYLCAWSVQEQETQYFGPGTRLLVL.

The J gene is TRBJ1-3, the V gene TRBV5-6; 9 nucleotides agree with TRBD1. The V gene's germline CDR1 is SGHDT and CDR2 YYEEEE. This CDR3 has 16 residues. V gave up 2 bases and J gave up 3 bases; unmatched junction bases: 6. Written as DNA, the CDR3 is TGTGCCAGCAGCTTACCGGGACAGGGTGTTGGAAACACCATATATTTT. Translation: CASSLPGQGVGNTIYF.

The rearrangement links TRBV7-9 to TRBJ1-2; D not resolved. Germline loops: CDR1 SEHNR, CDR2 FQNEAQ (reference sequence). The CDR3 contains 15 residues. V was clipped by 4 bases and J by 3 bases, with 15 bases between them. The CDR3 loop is CASSWENGSHYGYTF. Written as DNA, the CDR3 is TGTGCCAGCAGCTGGGAGAACGGCAGCCACTATGGCTACACCTTC.

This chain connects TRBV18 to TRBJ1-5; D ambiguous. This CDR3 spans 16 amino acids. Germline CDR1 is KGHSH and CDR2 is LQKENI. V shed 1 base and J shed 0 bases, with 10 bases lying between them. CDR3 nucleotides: TGTGCCAGCTCACCACTTAAAACAGATAGCAATCAGCCCCAGCATTTT. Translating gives CASSPLKTDSNQPQHF.

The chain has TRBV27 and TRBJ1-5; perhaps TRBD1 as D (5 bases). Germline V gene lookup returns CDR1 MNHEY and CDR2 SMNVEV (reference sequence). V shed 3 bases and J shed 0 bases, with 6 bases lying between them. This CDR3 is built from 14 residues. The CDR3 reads CASSFGHSNQPQHF. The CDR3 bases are TGTGCCAGCAGTTTCGGACATAGCAATCAGCCCCAGCATTTT.

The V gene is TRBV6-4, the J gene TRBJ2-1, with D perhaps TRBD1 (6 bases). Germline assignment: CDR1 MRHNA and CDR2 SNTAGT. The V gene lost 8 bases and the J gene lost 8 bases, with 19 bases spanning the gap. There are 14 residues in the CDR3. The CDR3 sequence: CASSRGPQGDEQFF. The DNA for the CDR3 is TGTGCCAGCTCTCGAGGCCCACAGGGCGATGAGCAGTTCTTC.

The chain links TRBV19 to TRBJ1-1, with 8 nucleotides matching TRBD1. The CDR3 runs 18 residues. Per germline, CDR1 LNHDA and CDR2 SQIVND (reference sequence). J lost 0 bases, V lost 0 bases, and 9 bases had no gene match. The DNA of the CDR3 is TGTGCCAGTAGTATAGATCCAACAGGGGGGTTCATGAACACTGAAGCTTTCTTT. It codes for CASSIDPTGGFMNTEAFF.

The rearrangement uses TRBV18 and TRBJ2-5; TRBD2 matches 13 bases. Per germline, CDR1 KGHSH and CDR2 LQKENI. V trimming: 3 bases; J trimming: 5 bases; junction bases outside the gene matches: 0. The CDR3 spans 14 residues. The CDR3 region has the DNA TGTGCCAGCTCACCGACTAGCGGGAGGGAGACCCAGTACTTC. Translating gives CASSPTSGRETQYF.